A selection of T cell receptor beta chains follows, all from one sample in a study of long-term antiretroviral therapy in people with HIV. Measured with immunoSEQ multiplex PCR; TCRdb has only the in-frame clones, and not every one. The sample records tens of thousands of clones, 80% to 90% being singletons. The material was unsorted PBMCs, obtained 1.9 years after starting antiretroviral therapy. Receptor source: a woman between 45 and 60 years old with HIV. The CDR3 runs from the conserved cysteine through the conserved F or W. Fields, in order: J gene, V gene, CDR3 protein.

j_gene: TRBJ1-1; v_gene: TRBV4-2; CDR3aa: CASSPRVTGDTEAFF
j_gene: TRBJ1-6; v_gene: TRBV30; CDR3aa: CAWSVQGLVNSPLHF
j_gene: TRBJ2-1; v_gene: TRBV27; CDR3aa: CASSLRRWRRTSGGTYNEQFF
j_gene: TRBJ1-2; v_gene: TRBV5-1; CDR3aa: CASSAGQSNYGYTF
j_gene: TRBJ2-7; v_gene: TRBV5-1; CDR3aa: CASSTRQGAYEQYF
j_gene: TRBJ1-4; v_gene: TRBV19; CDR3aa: CASSLPFGEGNEKLFF
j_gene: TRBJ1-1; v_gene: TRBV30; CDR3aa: CAWSRQRPEAFF
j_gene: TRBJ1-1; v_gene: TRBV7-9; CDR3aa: CASSLQGQMTEAFF
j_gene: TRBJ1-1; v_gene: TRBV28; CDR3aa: CASHLGLKQNTEAFF
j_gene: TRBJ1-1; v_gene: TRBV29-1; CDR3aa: CSVKSMNTEAFF
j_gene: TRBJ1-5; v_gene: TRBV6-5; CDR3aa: CASSYSGQGNQPQHF
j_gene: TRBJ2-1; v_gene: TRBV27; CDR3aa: CASSGVVTLYNEQFF
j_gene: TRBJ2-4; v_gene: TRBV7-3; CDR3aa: CASSLTSGGEANIQYF
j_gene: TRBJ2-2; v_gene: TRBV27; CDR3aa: CASSLLGAGTGELFF
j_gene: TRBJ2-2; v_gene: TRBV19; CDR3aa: CASRWTGESGELFF
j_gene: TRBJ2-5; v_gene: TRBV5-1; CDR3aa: CASSPGPGGETQYF
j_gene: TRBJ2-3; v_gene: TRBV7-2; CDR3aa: CASSLLGGVSTDTQYF
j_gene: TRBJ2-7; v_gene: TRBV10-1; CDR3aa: CASSLIYEQYF
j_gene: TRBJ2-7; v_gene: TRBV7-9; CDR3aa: CASSFQAASYEQYF
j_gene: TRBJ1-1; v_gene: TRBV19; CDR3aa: CASSLRGWDTEAFF
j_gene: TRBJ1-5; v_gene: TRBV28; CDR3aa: CASSLGQGRGWSNQPQHF
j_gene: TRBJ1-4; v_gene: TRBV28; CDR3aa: CASIEGGRAGEKLFF
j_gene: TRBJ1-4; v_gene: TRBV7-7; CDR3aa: CASSRLGTQPAANEKLFF
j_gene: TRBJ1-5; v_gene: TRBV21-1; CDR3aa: CASSPTDNNQPQHF
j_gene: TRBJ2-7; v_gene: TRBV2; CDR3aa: CASSEGSSYEQYF
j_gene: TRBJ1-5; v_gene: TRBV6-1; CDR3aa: CASSHGGGSNQPQHF
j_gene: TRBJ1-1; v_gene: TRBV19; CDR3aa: CASRQGAMNTEAFF
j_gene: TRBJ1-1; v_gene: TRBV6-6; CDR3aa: CASSYDGGEGGPEAFF
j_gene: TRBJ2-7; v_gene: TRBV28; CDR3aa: CASSPFGGSPGDTYEQYF
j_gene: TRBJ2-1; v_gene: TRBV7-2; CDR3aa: CASSLVWGGSNEQFF
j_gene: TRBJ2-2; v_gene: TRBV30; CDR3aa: CAWSVETGELFF
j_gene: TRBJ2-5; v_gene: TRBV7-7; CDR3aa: CASSLARRGLETQYF
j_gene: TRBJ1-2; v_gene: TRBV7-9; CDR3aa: CASSVHTGDYGYTF
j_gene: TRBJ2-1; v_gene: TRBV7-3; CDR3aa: CASSLGRTSRNEQFF
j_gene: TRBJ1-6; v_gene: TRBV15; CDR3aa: CATSRDGHEVYNSPLHF
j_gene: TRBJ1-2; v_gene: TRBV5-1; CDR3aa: CASSLEGHLNYGYTF
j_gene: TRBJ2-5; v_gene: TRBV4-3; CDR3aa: CASSQAGQGGPETQYF
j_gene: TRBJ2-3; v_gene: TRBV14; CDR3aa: CASRPTVTDTQYF
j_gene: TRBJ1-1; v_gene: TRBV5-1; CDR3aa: CASSSLVADEAFF
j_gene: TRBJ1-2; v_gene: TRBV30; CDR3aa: CAHLGGGGYTF
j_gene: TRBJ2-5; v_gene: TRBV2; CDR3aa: CASTLAGVGETQYF
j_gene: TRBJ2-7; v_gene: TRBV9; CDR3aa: CASSPRTGSSYEQYF